This T cell receptor beta chain was documented in a study of early T cells in non-severe SARS-CoV-2 infection. This clonotype was seen repeatedly, ten times or more. Each CDR3 protein gets one entry after TCRdb re-called the 5' RACE reads with MiXCR. The sample shows fewer than 70,000 distinct CDR3 sequences, roughly 4.8% of them seen only once. The germline gives CDR1 MDHEN, CDR2 SYDVKM. This CDR3 has 14 residues. V was cut by 5 bases and J by 0 bases, with 7 bases left in between. The TCR was taken from an adult who was a healthcare worker with PCR-confirmed SARS-CoV-2 infection or an uninfected control (not recorded which). The donor label of this sample is uncertain. This rearrangement joins TRBV28 to TRBJ2-2; D gene uncertain. Specimen: whole blood, collected at baseline. The CDR3 region has the DNA TGTGCCAGCAGTGTCCTCTCGAACACCGGGGAGCTGTTTTTT. Residues: CASSVLSNTGELFF.